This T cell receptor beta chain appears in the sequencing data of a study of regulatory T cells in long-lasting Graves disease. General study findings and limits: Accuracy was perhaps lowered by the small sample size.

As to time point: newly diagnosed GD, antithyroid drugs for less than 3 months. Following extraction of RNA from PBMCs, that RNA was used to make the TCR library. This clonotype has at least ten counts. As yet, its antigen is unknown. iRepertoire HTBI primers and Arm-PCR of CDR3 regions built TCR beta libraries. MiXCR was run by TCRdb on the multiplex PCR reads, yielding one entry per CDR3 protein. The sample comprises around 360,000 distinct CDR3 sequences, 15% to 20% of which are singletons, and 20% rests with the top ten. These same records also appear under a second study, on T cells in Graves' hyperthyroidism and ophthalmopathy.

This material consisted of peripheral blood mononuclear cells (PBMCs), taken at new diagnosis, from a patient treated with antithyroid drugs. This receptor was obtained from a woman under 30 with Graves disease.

CDR3 sequence reads: CASSLSPLADTQYF. The CDR3 DNA follows: TGTGCCAGCAGTTTATCCCCTCTTGCAGATACGCAGTATTTT. V is TRBV27 and J is TRBJ2-3; D is unresolved. CDR3 length: 14 amino acids. V lost 0 bases to trimming and J lost 4 bases, with 8 bases between them. Germline-derived CDR1 and CDR2 are MNHEY and SMNVEV (reference sequence).